The 9 T cell receptor beta chains below come from one sample, sequenced in a study of CD8 T cell repertoires and HIV-1 epitope variants. Clones were sequenced by immunoSEQ multiplex PCR, and TCRdb holds only the in-frame ones, with some missing. Here the sample spans 1,000 or so clones, around two thirds being singletons. These TCRs are of unknown antigen specificity. Sequencing was carried out using cultured CD8+ T cells derived from PBMCs. These receptors originate from a male donor with HIV.

V usage is TRBV4-1 and J usage is TRBJ2-2; D is unclear. CDR3 length: 14 amino acids. Per the germline V gene, CDR1 is MGHRA and CDR2 is YSYEKL. Trimming pared 0 bases from V and 1 base from J, leaving 3 bases between. In DNA form, the CDR3 reads TGCGCCAGCAGCCAAGATGGGAACACCGGGGAGCTGTTTTTT. Translation gives CASSQDGNTGELFF.

This sequence joins TRBV6-1 and TRBJ2-7; D could derive from TRBD1 or TRBD2 (6 bases each). This CDR3 is built from 16 residues. Germline assignment: CDR1 MNHNS and CDR2 SASEGT. V was pared by 4 bases and J by 0 bases, with 16 bases between. Here the CDR3 DNA reads TGTGCCAGCAGTGTCGATTCTGGGGGGCTCTCCTACGAGCAGTACTTC. Amino acids: CASSVDSGGLSYEQYF.

The table lists this clone with a few counts. V gene TRBV19 combines with J gene TRBJ2-3; no clear D. The CDR3 covers 13 residues. V lost 6 bases and J 5 bases, leaving 12 bases between the germline ends. The germline gives CDR1 LNHDA, CDR2 SQIVND (reference sequence). The CDR3 nucleotides are TGTGCCAGTAGCCGATTTTGGGGAGATACGCAGTATTTT. Protein sequence: CASSRFWGDTQYF.

V and J are TRBV7-3 and TRBJ2-3, with D possibly being TRBD2 (6 bases). The germline gives CDR1 SGHTA, CDR2 FQGTGA. Trimming stripped 4 bases from V and 0 bases from J, with 11 bases between. CDR3 length: 15 residues. CDR3 protein: CASSSSGTSTDTQYF. CDR3 nucleotides: TGTGCCAGCAGCTCCTCCGGGACTAGCACAGATACGCAGTATTTT.

The chain employs TRBV4-2 and TRBJ1-2, with D hard to call. The CDR3 covers 13 residues. In germline, CDR1 is LGHNA, CDR2 YNFKEQ. The ends were cut back, 4 bases at V and 8 bases at J, with 14 bases in the middle. This CDR3 is CASSLQVLEGYTF. As DNA, the CDR3 is TGTGCCAGCAGCCTCCAGGTGTTGGAAGGCTACACCTTC.

This clone has only one observation. The rearrangement joins TRBV11-1 to TRBJ1-2, with D maybe TRBD1 (5 bases). This CDR3 has 14 amino acids. The V end was cut by 5 bases, the J end by 3 bases, with 13 bases between. Germline V gives CDR1 SGHAT, CDR2 FQDESV (reference sequence). CDR3 DNA sequence: TGTGCCAGCAGCCCTGGGACTTCTGACTATGGCTACACCTTC. Protein sequence: CASSPGTSDYGYTF.

This CDR3 is CASSFDFGTGGLNTEAFF. The CDR3 region has the DNA TGTGCCAGCAGCTTCGATTTCGGGACAGGGGGCCTGAACACTGAAGCTTTCTTT. The chain has TRBV7-9 and TRBJ1-1; 12 positions match TRBD1. Germline V gives CDR1 SEHNR, CDR2 FQNEAQ (reference sequence). The CDR3 consists of 18 residues. After removal of 3 bases from V and 0 bases from J, the junction contained 8 bases not matched to a gene.

The rearrangement uses TRBV25-1 and TRBJ2-2, with 7 bases lining up with TRBD1. The junction had 8 bases not matched to a gene; V was cut back by 6 bases and J by 1 base. The CDR3 spans 16 residues. Germline CDR1 is MGHDK and CDR2 is SYGVNS. Written as DNA, the CDR3 is TGTGCCAGCAGGCGATCCGGGACAGTGAACACCGGGGAGCTGTTTTTT. Amino acids: CASRRSGTVNTGELFF.

This clone has only a few counts. The gene calls are TRBV6-5 and TRBJ2-5; 8 bases are a match to TRBD1. The CDR3 is 14 residues long. V was clipped by 5 bases and J by 4 bases; unmatched bases: 6. Germline V gene data show CDR1 as MNHEY and CDR2 as SVGAGI. CDR3 sequence reads: CASSNTGGRETQYF. The CDR3 region has the DNA TGTGCCAGCAGTAATACAGGGGGGCGAGAGACCCAGTACTTC.